This TCR beta chain was found in a study of cytomegalovirus exposure and HLA in healthy donors. Study-level background: The early release's HLA-typed donors yielded approximately 85 million unique TCRs.

About this clone itself: Its antigen remains unknown.

The J segment lost 5 bases and the V segment lost 1 base, leaving 7 bases of the junction unmatched. Germline CDR1 reads SGHDT; CDR2 reads YYEEEE. This CDR3 spans 16 amino acids. Both 60 Vbeta primers and 13 Jbeta primers went into the PCR. The repertoire was sequenced with immunoSEQ multiplex PCR; TCRdb's copy has only in-frame clones and lacks some. Here the sample spans about 84,000 clones, less than 80% being singletons. Study-wide findings and caveats: In vitro data verified a few CMV-associated chains as specific for CMV antigens. An observed cluster of highly shared sequence variants was recorded as a likely sequencing artifact. A later analysis showed HLA-associated TCR beta chains outstripping equally common others in clonal expansion.

The chain employs TRBV5-6 and TRBJ2-1; 9 bases fit TRBD1. Material for sequencing was PBMCs. The receptor was isolated from a woman aged 35 to 49 in good health and CMV-seropositive. CDR3 sequence (DNA): TGTGCCAGCAGCTTGTTTACAGGGGGCCCGAACAATGAGCAGTTCTTC. It translates to CASSLFTGGPNNEQFF.